The following is a TCR beta chain sequence with its context. Its antigen is currently unknown. The data originate from a study of T-cell reconstitution after alpha-beta-depleted transplantation in children. This sample's TCRbeta library carried unique molecular identifier barcodes. TCRdb re-called the PCR reads with MiXCR, one entry per CDR3 protein. The table lists about 580,000 distinct CDR3 sequences, roughly 23% of them singletons. Study-level points and caveats: From surviving recipient T cells and thymic progenitors came the high day-60 TCRbeta diversity observed in some patients. T-cell counts and diversity at one year following transplant were attributed mainly to newly produced T cells.

V shed 6 bases, J shed 0 bases, and the junction held 11 bases outside the gene matches. The CDR3 contains 15 residues. The germline CDR1 and CDR2 sequences are DFQATT and SNEGSKA (reference sequence). The TCR was taken from a boy under two years old who had a stem cell transplant for acute myeloid leukemia, so the T cells may come from the graft donor. The sample was PBMCs, mostly from graft donor cells, taken 360 days after TCRalphabeta/CD19-depleted stem cell transplant. The chain couples TRBV20-1 to TRBJ2-7, with 7 bases matching TRBD1. The CDR3: CSAKRGPGSSYEQYF. In DNA, the CDR3 is TGCAGTGCCAAGAGGGGGCCGGGCAGCTCCTACGAGCAGTACTTC.